This is a list of T cell receptor beta chains from one sample in a study of T-cell reconstitution after alpha-beta-depleted transplantation in children. Via MiXCR, TCRdb re-called the PCR reads, giving one row per CDR3 protein. The profile covers approximately 350,000 distinct CDR3 sequences, with about an eighth appearing a single time and about 3.9% taken by the ten largest. Sequences were derived from PBMCs, sampled from the stem cell graft. These receptors came from a human donor who donated a stem cell graft to a child with Fanconi anemia. Each CDR3 is given without its conserved first and last residue. Some rows mark clone size as missing; the rest say once, few, many or name a class of expanded clone.

TRBV5-1	10	TRBJ2-1	medium-sized	ASSLEWNEQF
TRBV7-2	10	TRBJ1-2	many	ASAVRVYGYT
TRBV20-1	14	TRBJ2-3	NA	SARRGQRTSTDTQY
TRBV7-2	10	TRBJ1-4	many	ASTDSESRLF
TRBV4-1	13	TRBJ1-1	NA	ASSLTTGRETEAF
TRBV5-1	11	TRBJ1-1	few	ASSFYMNTEAF
TRBV11-2	13	TRBJ2-1	few	ASSLDLGHHNEQF
TRBV11-2	16	TRBJ2-2	NA	ASSSTGTGGAEAGELF
TRBV20-1	14	TRBJ1-4	NA	SARDRGQGVNEKLF
TRBV20-1	13	TRBJ2-1	NA	CARFGGGDYNEQF
TRBV12-5	15	TRBJ2-1	NA	ASGLWTGPSHYNEQF
TRBV28	14	TRBJ1-1	NA	ASSILVPTSWAGAF
TRBV6-1	12	TRBJ1-2	NA	ASSEGQDNYGYT
TRBV7-8	14	TRBJ2-2	few	ASSLFAGASTGELF
TRBV5-1	13	TRBJ2-5	NA	ASSSRSTSLETQY
TRBV6-5	14	TRBJ2-3	many	ASSSRPDGLPNTQY